This record covers a single TCR beta chain. Its antigen is unidentified. This CDR3 is built from 18 residues. CDR1 is SGHDT and CDR2 is YYEEEE in the germline V gene. Trimming removed 5 bases from V and 4 bases from J; junction bases left unmatched: 15. 60 Vbeta and 13 Jbeta primers were used in PCR. This table comes from immunoSEQ multiplex PCR, and its TCRdb copy is limited to in-frame clones, with some not included. Of 80,000 to 130,000 clones in the sample, 79% were seen once. The data were obtained in a study of cytomegalovirus exposure and HLA in healthy donors. Study-wide findings and caveats: CMV serostatus was the sole immune exposure data available.

The V and J genes are TRBV5-6 and TRBJ2-2, with 9 nucleotides matching TRBD1. The TCR sequence derives from a female donor in good health and CMV-seropositive. The sequencing input was PBMCs. The CDR3, as DNA: TGTGCCAGCAGGCGAGTCCCGGGACAGGGAGAGGGCACCGGGGAGCTGTTTTTT. Protein: CASRRVPGQGEGTGELFF.